This TCR beta chain was documented in a study of T cells in Graves' hyperthyroidism and ophthalmopathy (dated by TCRdb to between 2018 and 2021). For context, the study as a whole: Peripheral blood was collected at initial diagnosis, before any treatment. The approximately 100 discovery patients were divided at random into training and test sets in a 7:3 ratio. TCR V-J signatures able to tell the groups apart were searched for in a discovery cohort of some 100 patients, of whom approximately 40 had Graves' ophthalmopathy and about 60 had stable Graves' hyperthyroidism. Prospective prediction of ophthalmopathy was tested in an independent validation cohort of 18 hyperthyroidism patients and 17 patients who later progressed to ophthalmopathy. TCR Vbeta CDR3 sequencing of 130 to 150 peripheral blood samples (over 40 ophthalmopathy, roughly 72 hyperthyroidism and approximately 17 progressor patients) is reported in the paper. In addition, the study compared T-cell repertoires in thyroid tissue and in blood from 6 or 7 Graves' hyperthyroidism patients. Once sampling was done, hyperthyroidism patients were given methimazole at a starting dose of 30 mg daily, whereas ophthalmopathy patients were given high-dose intravenous methylprednisolone. Beyond this particular receptor, the publication reports: In cross-validation, a model built on a 13 V-J signature told ophthalmopathy apart from stable hyperthyroidism with approximately 90% sensitivity and about 81% specificity, and in testing the same model reached 80%/75%. Blood samples also contained most of the expanded thyroid clonotypes (frequency above 0.001), which suggests that blood repertoires may reflect thyroid immune responses. Sample size was not statistically predetermined, and investigators were not blinded to group allocation. In validation, the model predicted progression to ophthalmopathy a median of approximately 6.6 months before onset, with roughly 68% sensitivity and about 72% specificity.

Amplification of TCR beta CDR3 regions was carried out from RNA transcripts. The first round of RT-PCR for the TCR CDR3 was performed with the HTBI primer set and the Qiagen OneStep RT-PCR kit. A second multiplex PCR round built the libraries, followed by size selection and purification. Libraries were sequenced paired-end with 100 bp reads on an Illumina HiSeq2000. In the source study's methods: Raw data were processed with SOAPnuke, discarding reads with adapters, uncalled bases, mean Phred below 15, or no exact constant-primer or identifier match. COPE v1.2.5 was used to merge high-quality paired reads, and clonotypes were defined as unique nucleotide sequences. Clonotypes were aligned to IMGT TRBV, TRBD and TRBJ reference segments using MiTCR v1.1. The analysis was restricted to V-J combinations with a frequency above 0.0001, which together covered 99% to 99.2% of the repertoires. A TCS score was defined as the ratio of F50 (clonal expansion) to E x V (chaos), with BLOSUM62-based TCRdist applied between CDR3 peptides within each V-J. Welch's t-statistics and random forest reduced fewer than 550 V-J features to fewer than 15, which were used in a naive Bayes classifier (R e1071). In TCRdb, the public reads were trimmed at Q25 with fastp and aligned with MiXCR, with productive beta chains retained. Identical CDR3 protein sequences are pooled into one entry, listed with their most common genes and DNA. The authors' filters were not applied to this entry. The sample records under 350,000 distinct CDR3 sequences, roughly 21% of which are singletons. Clones ranked in the top ten supply roughly 52% of the sample.

Graves' hyperthyroidism was defined as stable when no progression to ophthalmopathy occurred over 18 months of follow-up. Hyperthyroidism patients were newly diagnosed, with disease duration under 2 months, and aged 18 to 65 years. Any patient with an uncontrolled infection, another autoimmune disease, pregnancy or lactation was excluded. Diagnoses were based on clinical symptoms, serum thyroxine and TRAb, thyroid ultrasound and orbital computed tomography. PBMCs were separated from around 9.1 ml of fresh peripheral blood using Ficoll-Paque density gradient centrifugation. Trizol reagent was used to extract total RNA, and RNA quality was then checked on an Agilent 2100 Bioanalyzer. This clonotype has at least ten counts. Its antigen has not been determined. Base qualities are not provided; no much larger clone lies one nucleotide away. Clipping removes 4 bases from V and 4 bases from J, with 10 as the unmatched junction base count. CDR1 SGHRS and CDR2 YFSETQ are derived from the germline V gene. Measured from the cysteine to the phenylalanine, the CDR3 is 16 residues long. The retained sequence is limited to the CDR3, 48 bases, with the frame set at the first base.

Recombination connected TRBV5-1 to TRBJ1-1; 10 central bases correspond to TRBD1. The sequencing sample was made of blood. The clonotype originates from a woman aged 45-65 years with Graves' hyperthyroidism. The base sequence is TGCGCCAGCAGCCCCTCGACAGGGGGCTTTGTCACTGAAGCTTTCTTT. It codes for CASSPSTGGFVTEAFF.